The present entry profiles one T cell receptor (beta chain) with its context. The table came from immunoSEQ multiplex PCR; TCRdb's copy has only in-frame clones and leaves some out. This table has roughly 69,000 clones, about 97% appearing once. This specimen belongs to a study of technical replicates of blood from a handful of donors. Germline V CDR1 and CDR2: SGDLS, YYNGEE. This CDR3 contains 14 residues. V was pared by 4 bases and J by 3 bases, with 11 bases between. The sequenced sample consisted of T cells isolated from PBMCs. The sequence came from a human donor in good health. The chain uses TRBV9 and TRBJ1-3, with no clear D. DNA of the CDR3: TGTGCCAGCAGCCCGTTCGAGGTTGGAAACACCATATATTTT. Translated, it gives CASSPFEVGNTIYF.